This T cell receptor (beta chain) was sequenced in a study of tumor-infiltrating lymphocytes in primary liver carcinoma. Study-wide findings and caveats: Researchers report that only about 7-24% of top clones turned up in all five tumor regions.

It was from roughly 20-30 mg of unsorted bulk tissue that RNA and DNA were co-extracted. As regards this clonotype: No antigen is known for it. Germline and junction disagree at one end, which may indicate a read error.

Germline loops: CDR1 SQVTM, CDR2 ANQGSEA. The CDR3 contains 13 residues. From about 490 ng of total RNA, TCR beta-specific cDNA was reverse-transcribed using a constant-region primer. Slightly modified ARM-PCR served as the procedure for the TCR beta libraries. These libraries came from three rounds of nested multiplex PCR. Researchers ran the first two PCR rounds for roughly 11 cycles each with TRBV1-TRBV30 forward primers and a C-beta reverse primer. TCRdb recomputed calls from the multiplex PCR reads with MiXCR, one row per CDR3 protein. Of 100,000 or so distinct CDR3 sequences detected, around 83% appear once; the ten largest clones hold 15% to 20%.

Sequenced input: liver tumor tissue from sampling region 3. Subset given: tumor region T3, left-lateral pole. V gene TRBV29-1 combines with J gene TRBJ2-6; weak D call: TRBD1 (5 bases). The receptor was isolated from a man aged 35 to 55 with primary liver carcinoma and hepatitis B virus infection. CDR3 sequence (DNA): TGCAGCATAGCAGGGCTTGGGGCCAACGTCCTGACTTTT. Residues: CSIAGLGANVLTF.